This record covers a single TCR beta chain. CDR3 length: 16 residues. The trim removed 3 bases at V and 4 bases at J, leaving 8 bases unmatched. Germline values: CDR1 SGHTA, CDR2 FQGTGA. In the original processing: Amplified reference gene primers provided the basis for estimating nucleated cell counts. Measured with immunoSEQ multiplex PCR; TCRdb has only the in-frame clones, and not every one. V and J calls and clone size come straight from that table; D and trimming were deduced from the DNA. This table has 20,000 to 25,000 clones, around 85% appearing once. This entry belongs to a study of blood T cell repertoires in COVID-19. At the level of the study: Sites in the United States, Italy and Spain provided acute and convalescent COVID-19 samples. T cells, B-cell-depleted T cells, or PBMCs supplied cDNA or gDNA.

The chain recombines TRBV7-3 with TRBJ1-2; TRBD1 matches at 10 bases. The TCR comes from a human donor with active COVID-19. The donor label of this sample is uncertain. Sequenced material: peripheral blood. For the CDR3, the DNA is TGTGCCAGCAGCTTCGACTCCGGGACAGGGGTCTATGGCTACACCTTC. Encoded protein: CASSFDSGTGVYGYTF.